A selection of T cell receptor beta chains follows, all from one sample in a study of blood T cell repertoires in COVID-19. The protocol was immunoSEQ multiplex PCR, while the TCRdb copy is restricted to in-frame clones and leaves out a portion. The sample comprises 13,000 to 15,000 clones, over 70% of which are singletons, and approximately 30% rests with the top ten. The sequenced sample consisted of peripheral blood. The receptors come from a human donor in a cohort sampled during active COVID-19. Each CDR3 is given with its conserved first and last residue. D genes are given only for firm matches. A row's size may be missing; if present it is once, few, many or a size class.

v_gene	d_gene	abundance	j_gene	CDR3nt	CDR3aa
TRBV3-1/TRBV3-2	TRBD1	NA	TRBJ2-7	TGTGCCAGCAGCCGATACCCCCCAGGGGGCAAACCCTACGAGCAGTACTTC	CASSRYPPGGKPYEQYF
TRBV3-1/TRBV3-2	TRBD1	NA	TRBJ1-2	TGTGCCAGCAGCCCAGGGACAGAAGCAAACTATGGCTACACCTTC	CASSPGTEANYGYTF
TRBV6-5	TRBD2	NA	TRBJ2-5	TGTGCCAGCAGCTTTCTCGGGACTAGAGGAGAGACCCAGTACTTC	CASSFLGTRGETQYF
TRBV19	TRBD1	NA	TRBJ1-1	TGTGCCAGTACGGACAGGGAAGGCACTGAAGCTTTCTTT	CASTDREGTEAFF
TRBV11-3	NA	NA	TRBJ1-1	TGTGCCAGCAGCACAGGGAGCACTGAAGCTTTCTTT	CASSTGSTEAFF
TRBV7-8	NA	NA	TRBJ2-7	TGTGCCAGCAGCCCCGGACACCTCTACGAGCAGTACTTC	CASSPGHLYEQYF
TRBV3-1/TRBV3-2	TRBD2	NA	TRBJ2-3	TGTGCCAGCAGCCCCGAGAGCGGGAGGAGCACAGATACGCAGTATTTT	CASSPESGRSTDTQYF
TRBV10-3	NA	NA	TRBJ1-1	TGTGCCATCACGTTGGGGCAGAACACTGAAGCTTTCTTT	CAITLGQNTEAFF
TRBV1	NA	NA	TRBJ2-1	TGCACCAGCAGCCAAGATCGCGGGGCCCCCAATGAGCAGTTCTTC	CTSSQDRGAPNEQFF
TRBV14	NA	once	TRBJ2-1	TGTGCCAGCAGCCACCTTTTATACAATGAGCAGTTCTTC	CASSHLLYNEQFF
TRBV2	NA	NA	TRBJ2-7	TGTGCCAGCAGAGAGAGGATCTACGAGCAGTACTTC	CASRERIYEQYF
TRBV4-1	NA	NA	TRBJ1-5	TGCGCCAGCAGCGCCGGACGGGGGGAACAGCCCCAGCATTTT	CASSAGRGEQPQHF
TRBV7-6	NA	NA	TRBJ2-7	TGTGCCAGCAGCCCAGTGGGGGGCTCCTACGAGCAGTACTTC	CASSPVGGSYEQYF
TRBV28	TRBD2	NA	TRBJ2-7	TGTGCCAGCAGTGCTAGCGGGACCTCCTACGAGCAGTACTTC	CASSASGTSYEQYF
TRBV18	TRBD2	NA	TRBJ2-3	TGTGCCAGCTCACCACCGCTGAGCGGGAGCGCAGATACGCAGTATTTT	CASSPPLSGSADTQYF
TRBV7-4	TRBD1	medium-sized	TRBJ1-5	TGTGCCAGCAGCAATCCGGGACAGTACTTTTATAGCAATCAGCCCCAGCATTTT	CASSNPGQYFYSNQPQHF
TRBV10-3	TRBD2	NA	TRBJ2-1	TGTGCCATCAGTGAACTAGCGGGACCCTACAATGAGCAGTTCTTC	CAISELAGPYNEQFF